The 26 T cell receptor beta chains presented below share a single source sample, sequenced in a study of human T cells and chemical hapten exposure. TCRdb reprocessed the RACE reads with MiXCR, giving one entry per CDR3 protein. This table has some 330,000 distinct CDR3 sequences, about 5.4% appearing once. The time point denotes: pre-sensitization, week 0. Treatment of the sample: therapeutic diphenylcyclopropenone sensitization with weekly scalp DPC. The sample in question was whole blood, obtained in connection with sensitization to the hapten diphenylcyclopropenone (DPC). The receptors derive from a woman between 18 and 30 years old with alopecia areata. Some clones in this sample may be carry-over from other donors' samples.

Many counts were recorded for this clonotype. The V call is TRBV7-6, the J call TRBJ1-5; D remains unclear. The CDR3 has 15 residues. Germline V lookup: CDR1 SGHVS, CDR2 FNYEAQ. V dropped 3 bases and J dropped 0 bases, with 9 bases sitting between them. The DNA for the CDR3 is TGTGCCAGCAGCTTCTCGGGGAATAGCAATCAGCCCCAGCATTTT. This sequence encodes CASSFSGNSNQPQHF.

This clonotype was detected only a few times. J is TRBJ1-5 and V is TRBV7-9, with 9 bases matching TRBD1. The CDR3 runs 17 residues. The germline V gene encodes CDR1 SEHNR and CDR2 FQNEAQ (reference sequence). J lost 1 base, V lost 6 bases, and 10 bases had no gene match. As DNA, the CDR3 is TGTGCCAGCAGTAACGACAGGGGGGTCGGGAGCAATCAGCCCCAGCATTTT. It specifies CASSNDRGVGSNQPQHF.

Here the CDR3 DNA reads TGTGCCAGCAGTCTCCCCGGGACAGGGAGCTCCTACGAGCAGTACTTC. This gives the protein CASSLPGTGSSYEQYF. The V call is TRBV28, the J call TRBJ2-7; 9 nucleotides match TRBD1. V shed 5 bases and J 0 bases; nucleotides not matched to a gene: 8. The germline CDR1 and CDR2 sequences are MDHEN and SYDVKM. The CDR3 loop spans 16 amino acids. Combining the CDR3 with reference TRBV28 and TRBJ2-7 gives the whole variable domain DVKVTQSSRYLVKRTGEKVFLECVQDMDHENMFWYRQDPGLGLRLIYFSYDVKMKEKGDIPEGYSVSREKKERFSLILESASTNQTSMYLCASSLPGTGSSYEQYFGPGTRLTVT.

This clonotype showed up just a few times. In DNA, the CDR3 is TGTGCCAGCAAGTCACATTCGGGCAATTCACCCCTCCACTTT. Translating gives CASKSHSGNSPLHF. This chain links TRBV12-3 or TRBV12-4 with TRBJ1-6; D is ambiguous. V lost 7 bases to trimming and J lost 7 bases, with 14 bases between them. The CDR3 has 14 residues.

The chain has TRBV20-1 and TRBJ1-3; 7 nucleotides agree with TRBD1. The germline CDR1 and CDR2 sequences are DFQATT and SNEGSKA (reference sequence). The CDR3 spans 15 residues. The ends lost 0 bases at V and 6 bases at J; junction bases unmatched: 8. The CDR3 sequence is CSARDQRGLANTIYF. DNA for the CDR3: TGCAGTGCTAGAGATCAAAGGGGGCTCGCAAACACCATATATTTT.

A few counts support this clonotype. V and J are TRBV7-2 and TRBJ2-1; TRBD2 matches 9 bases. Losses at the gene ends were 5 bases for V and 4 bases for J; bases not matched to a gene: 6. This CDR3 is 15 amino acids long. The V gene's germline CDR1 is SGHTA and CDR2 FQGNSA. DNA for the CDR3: TGTGCCAGCAGCACTACTAGCGGGCGATACAATGAGCAGTTCTTC. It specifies CASSTTSGRYNEQFF.

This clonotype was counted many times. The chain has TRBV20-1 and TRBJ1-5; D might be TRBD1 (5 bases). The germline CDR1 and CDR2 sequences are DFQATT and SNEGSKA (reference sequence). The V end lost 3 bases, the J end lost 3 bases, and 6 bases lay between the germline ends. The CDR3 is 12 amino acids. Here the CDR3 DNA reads TGCAGTGCTAGGGGGCCCAATCAGCCCCAGCATTTT. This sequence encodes CSARGPNQPQHF.

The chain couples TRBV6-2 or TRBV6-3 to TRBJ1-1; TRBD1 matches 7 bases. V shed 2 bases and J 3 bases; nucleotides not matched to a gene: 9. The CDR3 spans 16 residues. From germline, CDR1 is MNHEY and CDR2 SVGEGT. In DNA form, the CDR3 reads TGTGCCAGCAGTTACGGAAACAGGGGTTTTCACACTGAAGCTTTCTTT. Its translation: CASSYGNRGFHTEAFF.

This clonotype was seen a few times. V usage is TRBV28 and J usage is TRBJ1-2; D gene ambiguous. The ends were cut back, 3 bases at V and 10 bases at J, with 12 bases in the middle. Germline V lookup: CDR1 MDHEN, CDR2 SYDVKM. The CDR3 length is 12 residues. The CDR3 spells CASSFAAWVYTF. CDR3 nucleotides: TGTGCCAGCAGTTTTGCTGCCTGGGTCTACACCTTC.

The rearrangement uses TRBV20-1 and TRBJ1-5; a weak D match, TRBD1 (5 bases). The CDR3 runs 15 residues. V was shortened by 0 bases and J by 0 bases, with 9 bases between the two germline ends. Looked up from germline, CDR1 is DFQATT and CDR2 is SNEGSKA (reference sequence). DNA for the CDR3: TGCAGTGCTAGAGATCGACAGTATAGCAATCAGCCCCAGCATTTT. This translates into CSARDRQYSNQPQHF.

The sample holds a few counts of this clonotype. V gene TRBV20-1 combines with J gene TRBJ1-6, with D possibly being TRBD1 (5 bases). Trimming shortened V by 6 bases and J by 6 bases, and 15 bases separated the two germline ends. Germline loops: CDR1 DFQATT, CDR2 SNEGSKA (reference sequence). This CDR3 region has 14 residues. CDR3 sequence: CSAPKGIVNSPLHF. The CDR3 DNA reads TGCAGTGCACCAAAGGGGATTGTTAATTCACCCCTCCACTTT.

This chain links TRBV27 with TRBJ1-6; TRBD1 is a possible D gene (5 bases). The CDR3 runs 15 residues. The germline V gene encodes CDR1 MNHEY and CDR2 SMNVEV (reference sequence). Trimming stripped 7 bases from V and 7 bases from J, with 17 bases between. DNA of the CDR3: TGTGCCAGCACGAACACAGGCCATGGGAATTCACCCCTCCACTTT. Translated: CASTNTGHGNSPLHF.

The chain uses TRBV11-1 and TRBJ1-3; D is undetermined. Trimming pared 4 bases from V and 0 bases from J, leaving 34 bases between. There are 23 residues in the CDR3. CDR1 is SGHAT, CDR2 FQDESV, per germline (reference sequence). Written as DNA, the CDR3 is TGTGCCAGCAGCTCTCTGAGGGATGGCCCGTTCTCTCTCCAGCTCTACTCTGGAAACACCATATATTTT. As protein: CASSSLRDGPFSLQLYSGNTIYF.

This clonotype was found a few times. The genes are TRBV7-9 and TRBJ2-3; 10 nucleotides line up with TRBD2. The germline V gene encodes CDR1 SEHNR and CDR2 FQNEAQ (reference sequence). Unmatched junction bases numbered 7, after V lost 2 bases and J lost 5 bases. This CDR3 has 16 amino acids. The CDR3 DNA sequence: TGTGCCAGCAGCTTATCGCTAGCGGGAGACCTAGATACGCAGTATTTT. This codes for CASSLSLAGDLDTQYF.

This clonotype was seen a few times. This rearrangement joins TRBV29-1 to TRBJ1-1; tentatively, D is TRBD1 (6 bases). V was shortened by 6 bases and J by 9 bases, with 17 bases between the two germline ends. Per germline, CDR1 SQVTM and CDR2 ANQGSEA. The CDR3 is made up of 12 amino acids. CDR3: CSVISGGEKAFF. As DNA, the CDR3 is TGCAGCGTCATCTCCGGGGGCGAGAAAGCTTTCTTT.

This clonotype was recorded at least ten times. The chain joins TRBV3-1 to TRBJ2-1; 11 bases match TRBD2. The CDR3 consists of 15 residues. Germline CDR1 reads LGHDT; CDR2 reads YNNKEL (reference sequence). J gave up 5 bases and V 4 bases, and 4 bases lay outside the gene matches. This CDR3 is CASSPTSGGHNEQFF. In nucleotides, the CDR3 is TGTGCCAGCAGCCCTACTAGCGGGGGTCACAATGAGCAGTTCTTC.

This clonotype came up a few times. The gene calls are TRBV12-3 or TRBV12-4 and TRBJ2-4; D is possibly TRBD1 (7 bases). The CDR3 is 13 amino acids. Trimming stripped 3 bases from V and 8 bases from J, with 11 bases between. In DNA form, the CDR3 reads TGTGCCAGCAGTTTTCAGGGGGAGGACATTCAGTACTTC. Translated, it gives CASSFQGEDIQYF.

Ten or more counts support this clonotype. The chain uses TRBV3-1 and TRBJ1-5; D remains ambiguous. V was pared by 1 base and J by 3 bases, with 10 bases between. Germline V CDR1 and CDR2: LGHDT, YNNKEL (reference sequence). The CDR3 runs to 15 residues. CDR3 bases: TGTGCCAGCAGCCAAGGTGCGGCGAACAATCAGCCCCAGCATTTT. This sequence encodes CASSQGAANNQPQHF. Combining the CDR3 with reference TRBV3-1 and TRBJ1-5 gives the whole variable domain DTAVSQTPKYLVTQMGNDKSIKCEQNLGHDTMYWYKQDSKKFLKIMFSYNNKELIINETVPNRFSPKSPDKAHLNLHINSLELGDSAVYFCASSQGAANNQPQHFGDGTRLSIL.

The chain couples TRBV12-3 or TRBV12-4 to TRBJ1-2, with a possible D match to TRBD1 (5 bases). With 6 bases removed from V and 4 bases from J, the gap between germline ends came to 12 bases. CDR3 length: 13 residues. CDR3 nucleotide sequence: TGTGCCAGCAGCTACAGGCACTCCTATGGCTACACCTTC. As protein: CASSYRHSYGYTF.

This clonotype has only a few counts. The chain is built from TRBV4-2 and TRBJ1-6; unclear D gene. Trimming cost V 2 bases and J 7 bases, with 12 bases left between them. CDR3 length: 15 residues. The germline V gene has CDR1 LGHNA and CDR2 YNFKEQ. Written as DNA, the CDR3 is TGTGCCAGCAGCCAAATAGACCTAACCAATTCACCCCTCCACTTT. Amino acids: CASSQIDLTNSPLHF.

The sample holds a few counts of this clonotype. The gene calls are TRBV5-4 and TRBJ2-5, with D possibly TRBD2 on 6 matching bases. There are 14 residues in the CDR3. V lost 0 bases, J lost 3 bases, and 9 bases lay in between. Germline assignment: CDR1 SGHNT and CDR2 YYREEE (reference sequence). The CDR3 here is CASSLASGEETQYF. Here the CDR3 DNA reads TGTGCCAGCAGCTTGGCCTCGGGGGAAGAGACCCAGTACTTC.

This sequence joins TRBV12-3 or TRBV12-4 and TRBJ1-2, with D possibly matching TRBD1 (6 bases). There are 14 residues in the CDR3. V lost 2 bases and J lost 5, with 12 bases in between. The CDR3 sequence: CASSLYGGGYGYTF. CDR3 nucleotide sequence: TGTGCCAGCAGTTTATACGGGGGCGGGTATGGCTACACCTTC.

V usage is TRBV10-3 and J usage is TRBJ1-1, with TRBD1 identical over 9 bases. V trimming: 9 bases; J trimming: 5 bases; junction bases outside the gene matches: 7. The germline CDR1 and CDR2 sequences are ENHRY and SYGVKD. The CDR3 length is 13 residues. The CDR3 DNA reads TGTGCCATTCGGGACAGGGAATGGACTGAAGCTTTCTTT. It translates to CAIRDREWTEAFF.

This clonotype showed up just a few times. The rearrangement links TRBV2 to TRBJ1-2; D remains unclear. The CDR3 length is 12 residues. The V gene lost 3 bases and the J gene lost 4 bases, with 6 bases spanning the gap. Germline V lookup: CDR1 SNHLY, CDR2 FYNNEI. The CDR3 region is CASSENSYGYTF. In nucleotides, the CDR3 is TGTGCCAGCAGTGAGAACAGCTATGGCTACACCTTC.

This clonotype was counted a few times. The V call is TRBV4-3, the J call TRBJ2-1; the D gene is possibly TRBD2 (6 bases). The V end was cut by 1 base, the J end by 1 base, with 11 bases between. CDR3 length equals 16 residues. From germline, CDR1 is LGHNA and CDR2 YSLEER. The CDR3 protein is CASSQGATRSYNEQFF. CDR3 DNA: TGCGCCAGCAGCCAAGGAGCGACTAGGTCCTACAATGAGCAGTTCTTC.

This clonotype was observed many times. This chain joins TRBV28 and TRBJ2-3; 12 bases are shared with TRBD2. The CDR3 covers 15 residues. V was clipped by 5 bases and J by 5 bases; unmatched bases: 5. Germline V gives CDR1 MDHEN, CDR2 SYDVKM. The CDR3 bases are TGTGCCAGCAGTACACTAGCGGGGGGTATAGATACGCAGTATTTT. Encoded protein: CASSTLAGGIDTQYF.